A single sample is the source of the 2 T cell receptor beta chains below, sequenced in a study of breast tumors, draining lymph nodes, adjacent tissues. TCRdb itself ran the multiplex PCR reads through MiXCR, one entry per CDR3 protein. The sample records about 200,000 distinct CDR3 sequences, around 34% being singletons. Breast cancer patients provided tissue from their axillary draining lymph nodes. The material sequenced was axillary lymph node tissue. The receptors here all came from a female donor with breast cancer. Some clones in this sample may be carry-over from other donors' samples.

This clonotype was detected ten times or more. The chain couples TRBV20-1 to TRBJ2-3, with TRBD2 matching 9 bases. The CDR3 covers 13 residues. The germline V gene has CDR1 DFQATT and CDR2 SNEGSKA (reference sequence). V shed 3 bases, J shed 7 bases, and the junction held 5 bases outside the gene matches. This CDR3 reads CSASRAGGNTQYF. DNA for the CDR3: TGCAGTGCTAGTAGAGCGGGGGGTAATACGCAGTATTTT.

For this clonotype: One junction end does not reproduce the germline sequence, and a read error may be involved. This chain connects TRBV11-1 to TRBJ1-4; a weak D match, TRBD1 (5 bases). Per germline, CDR1 SGHAT and CDR2 FQDESV (reference sequence). This CDR3 is 15 amino acids long. The CDR3 DNA sequence: TGTGCCGGCAGCTTTTGGGACGGAACTAATGAAAAACTGTTTTTT. Its translation: CAGSFWDGTNEKLFF.